The 21 T cell receptor beta chains in this list originate from one sample, sequenced in a study of blood T cell repertoires in COVID-19. The repertoire was sequenced with immunoSEQ multiplex PCR; TCRdb's copy has only in-frame clones and lacks some. The sample consists of approximately 73,000 clones, roughly 87% of them appearing once. The sequencing input was peripheral blood. These receptor sequences come from an older man with acute or convalescent COVID-19.

V gene TRBV5-1 combines with J gene TRBJ1-2, with D possibly being TRBD1 (6 bases). Germline CDR1 SGHRS, CDR2 YFSETQ. CDR3 length: 15 residues. Trimming pared 5 bases from V and 6 bases from J, leaving 20 bases between. This CDR3 is CASSSRPWDTDGYTF. DNA for the CDR3: TGCGCCAGCAGTTCTCGCCCCTGGGACACCGATGGCTACACCTTC.

V and J are TRBV18 and TRBJ2-1, with 7 bases fitting TRBD2. Germline values: CDR1 KGHSH, CDR2 LQKENI. The CDR3 is 15 amino acids. V lost 5 bases, J lost 4 bases, and 8 bases stayed unmatched. CDR3 sequence (DNA): TGTGCCAGCTCAGGTTCTAGCGGCCTATACAATGAGCAGTTCTTC. Its translation is CASSGSSGLYNEQFF.

The chain recombines TRBV7-2 with TRBJ1-5, with D possibly being TRBD1 (5 bases). V dropped 2 bases and J dropped 4 bases, with 12 bases sitting between them. The CDR3 runs to 15 residues. Germline V gene lookup returns CDR1 SGHTA and CDR2 FQGNSA. CDR3 DNA sequence: TGTGCCAGCAGCTTAAGGCAGGGTGGGAATCAGCCCCAGCATTTT. It encodes CASSLRQGGNQPQHF. Drawing the rest from reference TRBV7-2 and TRBJ1-5, the complete variable domain is GAGVSQSPSNKVTEKGKDVELRCDPISGHTALYWYRQSLGQGLEFLIYFQGNSAPDKSGLPSDRFSAERTGGSVSTLTIQRTQQEDSAVYLCASSLRQGGNQPQHFGDGTRLSIL.

V gene TRBV5-4 combines with J gene TRBJ2-3; the match to TRBD2 covers 13 bases. J gave up 5 bases and V 3 bases, and 3 bases lay outside the gene matches. Germline V gene lookup returns CDR1 SGHNT and CDR2 YYREEE (reference sequence). The CDR3 loop spans 15 amino acids. The CDR3 sequence: CASSYGTSGKDTQYF. The DNA for the CDR3 is TGTGCCAGCAGCTACGGGACTAGCGGGAAAGATACGCAGTATTTT.

The chain links TRBV12-5 to TRBJ2-7; D is unclear. Per the germline V gene, CDR1 is LGHNT and CDR2 is FRNRAP. The CDR3 is 12 amino acids. With 1 base removed from V and 2 bases from J, the gap between germline ends came to 3 bases. CDR3 nucleotides: TGTGCTAGTGGTTTGGCCACCTACGAGCAGTACTTC. Translating gives CASGLATYEQYF.

The V call is TRBV6-1, the J call TRBJ1-2, with D hard to call. The CDR3 spans 17 residues. The germline V gene encodes CDR1 MNHNS and CDR2 SASEGT. The ends were cut back, 0 bases at V and 6 bases at J, with 20 bases in the middle. The DNA for the CDR3 is TGTGCCAGCAGTGAAGCGCACCCTACAGCGAGGGTTGATGGCTACACCTTC. Translating gives CASSEAHPTARVDGYTF.

This clone has a single count. The CDR3 DNA sequence: TGCAGTGCTAGTCAGGCAGAACTCAATCAGCCCCAGCATTTT. This gives the protein CSASQAELNQPQHF. The J gene is TRBJ1-5, the V gene TRBV20-1; the D is unclear. The V and J ends lost 3 bases and 3 bases respectively, with 12 bases between them. Germline CDR1 DFQATT, CDR2 SNEGSKA (reference sequence). The CDR3 consists of 14 residues.

The chain employs TRBV3-1 (or the pseudogene TRBV3-2) and TRBJ1-2; 9 bases agree with TRBD1. The CDR3 has 16 residues. Germline lookup yields CDR1 LGHDT and CDR2 YNNKEL (reference sequence). The trim removed 4 bases at V and 0 bases at J, leaving 6 bases unmatched. The CDR3 sequence: CASSLSQGAANYGYTF. In DNA, the CDR3 is TGTGCCAGCAGCCTCTCACAGGGGGCCGCTAACTATGGCTACACCTTC.

The rearrangement uses TRBV19 and TRBJ2-5; 7 positions match TRBD2. Trimming took 1 base from V and 3 from J; bases not matched to a gene: 8. This CDR3 comprises 16 residues. Germline lookup yields CDR1 LNHDA and CDR2 SQIVND (reference sequence). CDR3 region: CASSIVGASGKETQYF. CDR3 nucleotides: TGTGCCAGTAGTATAGTTGGGGCTAGCGGAAAAGAGACCCAGTACTTC.

The V and J genes are TRBV9 and TRBJ1-2; tentatively, D is TRBD1 (5 bases). Germline V gives CDR1 SGDLS, CDR2 YYNGEE. Trimming removed 3 bases at V and 6 bases at J, with 18 bases between. The CDR3 has 15 residues. CDR3 in DNA: TGTGCCAGCAGCGCGCCCCCGGGGAGGGACCATGGCTACACCTTC. Encoded protein: CASSAPPGRDHGYTF.

A few counts support this clone. The V gene is TRBV18, the J gene TRBJ1-1; D is unclear. CDR3 length equals 13 residues. V was shortened by 5 bases and J by 0 bases, with 7 bases between the two germline ends. Germline loops: CDR1 KGHSH, CDR2 LQKENI. The CDR3 protein is CASSSTLNTEAFF. CDR3 DNA: TGTGCCAGCTCATCTACCTTGAACACTGAAGCTTTCTTT. The whole variable domain, filled in from reference TRBV18 and TRBJ1-1, reads NAGVMQNPRHLVRRRGQEARLRCSPMKGHSHVYWYRQLPEEGLKFMVYLQKENIIDESGMPKERFSAEFPKEGPSILRIQQVVRGDSAAYFCASSSTLNTEAFFGQGTRLTVV.

This sequence joins TRBV5-4 and TRBJ1-2; possibly TRBD1 for D (5 bases). The CDR3 spans 16 residues. V was pared by 4 bases and J by 5 bases, with 21 bases between. Germline assignment: CDR1 SGHNT and CDR2 YYREEE (reference sequence). DNA of the CDR3: TGTGCCAGCAGCCCGCCCGTTGGCCGGGACTTTTATGGCTACACCTTC. Translating gives CASSPPVGRDFYGYTF.

This chain joins TRBV20-1 and TRBJ1-2, with unresolved D. The CDR3 is 11 amino acids. CDR1 and CDR2 (germline): DFQATT, SNEGSKA (reference sequence). V was cut by 5 bases and J by 11 bases, with 15 bases left in between. The CDR3 reads CSALDLPGYTF. DNA of the CDR3: TGCAGTGCTCTGGATCTTCCGGGGTACACCTTC.

This clone appeared once. The chain is built from TRBV6-1 and TRBJ1-2; 8 bases are shared with TRBD1. The germline V gene has CDR1 MNHNS and CDR2 SASEGT. The CDR3 extends over 14 amino acids. The ends lost 3 bases at V and 5 bases at J; junction bases unmatched: 5. The CDR3 protein is CASSETGDIYGYTF. The CDR3 nucleotides read TGTGCCAGCAGTGAGACAGGGGATATATATGGCTACACCTTC.

The V and J genes are TRBV10-1 and TRBJ2-7; 9 bases line up with TRBD1. Per the germline V gene, CDR1 is WNHNN and CDR2 is SYGVQD (reference sequence). Losses at the gene ends were 0 bases for V and 6 bases for J; bases not matched to a gene: 0. The CDR3 extends over 13 amino acids. The chain's CDR3 is CASSESTGGEQYF. The CDR3 DNA reads TGCGCCAGCAGTGAGTCGACAGGGGGCGAGCAGTACTTC.

The gene calls are TRBV6-1 and TRBJ1-2; D is uncertain. CDR1 and CDR2 (germline): MNHNS, SASEGT. The CDR3 runs to 15 residues. V was clipped by 1 base and J by 2 bases, with 11 bases between them. DNA of the CDR3: TGTGCCAGCAGTGAAGGACCGACGGGAAACTATGGCTACACCTTC. It encodes CASSEGPTGNYGYTF.

The gene calls are TRBV9 and TRBJ2-3; D possibly corresponds to TRBD2 (6 bases). The CDR3 runs to 15 residues. Germline-derived CDR1 and CDR2 are SGDLS and YYNGEE. Trimming removed 5 bases at V and 2 bases at J, with 15 bases between. The CDR3 DNA is TGTGCCAGCAGTTTGAACGGGGGTTCCACAGATACGCAGTATTTT. Translating it yields CASSLNGGSTDTQYF.

This sequence joins TRBV7-2 and TRBJ2-2; the D gene is possibly TRBD1 (5 bases). The V gene's germline CDR1 is SGHTA and CDR2 FQGNSA. The CDR3 is 16 amino acids. V dropped 5 bases and J dropped 0 bases, with 13 bases sitting between them. The CDR3 loop is CASSLQDPANTGELFF. The CDR3 nucleotides are TGTGCCAGCAGCCTACAGGACCCCGCGAACACCGGGGAGCTGTTTTTT.

The chain has TRBV7-9 and TRBJ2-7; perhaps TRBD2 as D (6 bases). V gave up 1 base and J gave up 5 bases, with 12 bases separating them. Per the germline V gene, CDR1 is SEHNR and CDR2 is FQNEAQ (reference sequence). This CDR3 is built from 14 residues. The CDR3 DNA reads TGTGCCAGCAGCTTAGGAGGGAGGAACGACGAGCAGTACTTC. Protein sequence: CASSLGGRNDEQYF.

This clone was recorded once. This chain links TRBV2 with TRBJ1-1; D gene unclear. Germline V lookup: CDR1 SNHLY, CDR2 FYNNEI. This CDR3 has 13 amino acids. V was clipped by 5 bases and J by 0 bases, with 7 bases between them. CDR3 coding DNA: TGTGCCAGCAGTAGTGAGATGAACACTGAAGCTTTCTTT. Translated: CASSSEMNTEAFF. The whole variable domain, remainder taken from reference TRBV2 and TRBJ1-1, is EPEVTQTPSHQVTQMGQEVILRCVPISNHLYFYWYRQILGQKVEFLVSFYNNEISEKSEIFDDQFSVERPDGSNFTLKIRSTKLEDSAMYFCASSSEMNTEAFFGQGTRLTVV.

This clone was seen a handful of times. The chain employs TRBV7-9 and TRBJ1-4, with D possibly being TRBD1 (5 bases). The CDR3 runs 14 residues. The V gene lost 6 bases and the J gene lost 3 bases, with 11 bases spanning the gap. Germline CDR1 and CDR2: SEHNR and FQNEAQ (reference sequence). CDR3: CASRRSGSNEKLFF. The CDR3 DNA is TGTGCCAGCAGGAGGTCAGGGTCTAATGAAAAACTGTTTTTT.